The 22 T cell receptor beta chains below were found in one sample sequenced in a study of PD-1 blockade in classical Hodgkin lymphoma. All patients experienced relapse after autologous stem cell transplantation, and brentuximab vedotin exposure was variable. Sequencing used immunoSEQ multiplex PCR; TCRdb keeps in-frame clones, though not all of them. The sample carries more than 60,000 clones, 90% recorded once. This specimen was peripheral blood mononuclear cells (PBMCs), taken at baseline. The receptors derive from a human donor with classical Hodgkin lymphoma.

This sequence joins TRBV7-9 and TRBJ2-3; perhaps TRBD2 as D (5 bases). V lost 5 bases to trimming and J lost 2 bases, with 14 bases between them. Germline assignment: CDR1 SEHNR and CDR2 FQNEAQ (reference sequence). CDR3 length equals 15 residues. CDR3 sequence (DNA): TGTGCCAGCAGCGACCCGGACTTCTCCACAGATACGCAGTATTTT. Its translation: CASSDPDFSTDTQYF.

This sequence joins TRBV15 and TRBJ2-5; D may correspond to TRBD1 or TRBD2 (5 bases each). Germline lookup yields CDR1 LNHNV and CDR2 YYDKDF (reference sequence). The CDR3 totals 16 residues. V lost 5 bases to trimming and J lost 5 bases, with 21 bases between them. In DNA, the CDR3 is TGTGCCACCAGCCCCTGGGGCCTAGTGCGGAGGGAGACCCAGTACTTC. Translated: CATSPWGLVRRETQYF.

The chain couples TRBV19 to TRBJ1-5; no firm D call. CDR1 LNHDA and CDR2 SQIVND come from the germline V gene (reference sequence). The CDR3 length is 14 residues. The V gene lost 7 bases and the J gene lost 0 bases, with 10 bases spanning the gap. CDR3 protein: CASNMGPSNQPQHF. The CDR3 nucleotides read TGTGCCAGTAACATGGGCCCTAGCAATCAGCCCCAGCATTTT.

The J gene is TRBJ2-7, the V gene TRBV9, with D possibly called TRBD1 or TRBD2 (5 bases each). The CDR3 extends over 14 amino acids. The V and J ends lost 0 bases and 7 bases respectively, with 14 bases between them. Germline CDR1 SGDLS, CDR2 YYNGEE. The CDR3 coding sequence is TGTGCCAGCAGCGTAGAGATAGGGACGGGGGAGCAGTACTTC. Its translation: CASSVEIGTGEQYF. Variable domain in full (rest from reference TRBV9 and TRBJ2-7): DSGVTQTPKHLITATGQRVTLRCSPRSGDLSVYWYQQSLDQGLQFLIQYYNGEERAKGNILERFSAQQFPDLHSELNLSSLELGDSALYFCASSVEIGTGEQYFGPGTRLTVT.

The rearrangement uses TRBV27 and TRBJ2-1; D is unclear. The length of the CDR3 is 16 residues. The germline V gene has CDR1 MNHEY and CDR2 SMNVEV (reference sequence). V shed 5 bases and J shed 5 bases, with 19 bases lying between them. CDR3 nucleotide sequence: TGTGCCAGCAGTGTCGTGCGTGAAGCTCGAGACAATGAGCAGTTCTTC. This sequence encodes CASSVVREARDNEQFF.

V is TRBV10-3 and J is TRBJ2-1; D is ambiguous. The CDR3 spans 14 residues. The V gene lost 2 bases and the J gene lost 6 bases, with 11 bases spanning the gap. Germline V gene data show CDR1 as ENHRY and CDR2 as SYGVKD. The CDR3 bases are TGTGCCATCAGTGAGGATTGGGAAGGCAATGAGCAGTTCTTC. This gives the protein CAISEDWEGNEQFF.

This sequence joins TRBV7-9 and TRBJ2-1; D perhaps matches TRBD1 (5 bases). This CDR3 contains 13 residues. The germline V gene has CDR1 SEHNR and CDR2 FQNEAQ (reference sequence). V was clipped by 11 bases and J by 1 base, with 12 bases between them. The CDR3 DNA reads TGTGCCTCCCAGGGTTTTTCCTACAATGAGCAGTTCTTC. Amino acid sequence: CASQGFSYNEQFF.

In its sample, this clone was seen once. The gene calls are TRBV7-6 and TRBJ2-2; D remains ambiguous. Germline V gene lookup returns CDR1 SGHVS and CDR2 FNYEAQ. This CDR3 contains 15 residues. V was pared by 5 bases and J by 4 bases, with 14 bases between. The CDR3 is CASSPRLQTTGELFF. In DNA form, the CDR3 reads TGTGCCAGCAGCCCCCGCTTGCAAACCACCGGGGAGCTGTTTTTT.

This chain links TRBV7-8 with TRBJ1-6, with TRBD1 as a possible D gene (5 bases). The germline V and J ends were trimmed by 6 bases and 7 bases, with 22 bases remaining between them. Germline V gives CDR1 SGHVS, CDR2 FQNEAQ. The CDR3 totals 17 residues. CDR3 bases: TGTGCCAGCAGGGGACTTCCCGAGAGGGGATCGAATTCACCCCTCCACTTT. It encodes CASRGLPERGSNSPLHF.

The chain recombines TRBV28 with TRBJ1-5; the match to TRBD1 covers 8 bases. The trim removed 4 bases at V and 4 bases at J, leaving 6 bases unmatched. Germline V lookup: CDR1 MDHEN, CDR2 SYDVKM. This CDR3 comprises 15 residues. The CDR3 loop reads CASSSPTGDNQPQHF. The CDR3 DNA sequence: TGTGCCAGCAGTTCCCCGACAGGGGATAATCAGCCCCAGCATTTT.

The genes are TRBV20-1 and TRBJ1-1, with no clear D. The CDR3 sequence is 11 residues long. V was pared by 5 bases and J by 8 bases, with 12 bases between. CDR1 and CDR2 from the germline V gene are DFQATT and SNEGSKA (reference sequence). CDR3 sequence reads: CSAQVQREAFF. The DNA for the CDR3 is TGCAGTGCTCAGGTACAGAGAGAAGCTTTCTTT.

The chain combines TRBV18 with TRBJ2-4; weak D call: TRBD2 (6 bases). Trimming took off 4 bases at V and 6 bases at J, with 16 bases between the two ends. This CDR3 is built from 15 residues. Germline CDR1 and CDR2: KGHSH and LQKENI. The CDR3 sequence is CASSQSGGPGNIQYF. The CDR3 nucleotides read TGTGCCAGCTCACAATCAGGAGGGCCTGGAAACATTCAGTACTTC.

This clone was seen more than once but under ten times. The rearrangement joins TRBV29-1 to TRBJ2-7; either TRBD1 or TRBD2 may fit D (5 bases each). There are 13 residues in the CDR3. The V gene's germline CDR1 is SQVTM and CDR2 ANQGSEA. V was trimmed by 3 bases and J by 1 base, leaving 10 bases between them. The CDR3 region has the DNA TGCAGCGTTGACCGGGACGGATCCTACGAGCAGTACTTC. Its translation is CSVDRDGSYEQYF.

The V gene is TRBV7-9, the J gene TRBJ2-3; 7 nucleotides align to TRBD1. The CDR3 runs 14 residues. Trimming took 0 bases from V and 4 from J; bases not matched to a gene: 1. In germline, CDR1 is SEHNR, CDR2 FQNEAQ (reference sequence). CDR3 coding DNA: TGTGCCAGCAGCTTAGCGACAGGGCCAGATACGCAGTATTTT. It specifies CASSLATGPDTQYF.

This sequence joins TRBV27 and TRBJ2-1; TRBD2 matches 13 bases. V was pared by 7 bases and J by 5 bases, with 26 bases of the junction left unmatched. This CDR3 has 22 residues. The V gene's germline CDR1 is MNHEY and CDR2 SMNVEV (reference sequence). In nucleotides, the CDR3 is TGTGCCAGCATTATGAAGTGGGGGTGGGGACTAGCGGGGTCCTCACCTAACAATGAGCAGTTCTTC. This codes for CASIMKWGWGLAGSSPNNEQFF.

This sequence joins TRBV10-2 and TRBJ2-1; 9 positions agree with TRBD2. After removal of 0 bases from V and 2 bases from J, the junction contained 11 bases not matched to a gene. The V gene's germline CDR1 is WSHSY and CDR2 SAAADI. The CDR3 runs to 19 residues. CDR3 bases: TGCGCCAGCAGTGAGTCGACTCTGGCTAGCGGGGCCCCCTACAATGAGCAGTTCTTC. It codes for CASSESTLASGAPYNEQFF.

This CDR3 is CASSEALSGELFF. The CDR3 DNA is TGTGCCAGCAGTGAAGCGCTGAGCGGGGAGCTGTTTTTT. This chain links TRBV6-5 with TRBJ2-2; no clear D. Germline loops: CDR1 MNHEY, CDR2 SVGAGI. Between the trimmed V and J ends, which lost 5 bases and 7 bases, there was a span of 11 bases. The CDR3 loop spans 13 amino acids.

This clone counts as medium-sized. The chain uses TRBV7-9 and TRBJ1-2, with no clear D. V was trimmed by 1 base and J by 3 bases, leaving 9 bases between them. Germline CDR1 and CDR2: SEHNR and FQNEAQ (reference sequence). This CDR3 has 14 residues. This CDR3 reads CASSLGAVDYGYTF. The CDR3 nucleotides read TGTGCCAGCAGCTTAGGGGCAGTCGACTATGGCTACACCTTC.

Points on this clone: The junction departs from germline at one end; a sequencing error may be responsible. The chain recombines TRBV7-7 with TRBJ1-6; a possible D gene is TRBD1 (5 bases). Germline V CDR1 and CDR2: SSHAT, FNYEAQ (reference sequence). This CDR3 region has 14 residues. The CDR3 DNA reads TGTGCTAGCAGCTGGGAGTCGGGGGGATCACCCCTCCACTTT. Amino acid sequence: CASSWESGGSPLHF.

The CDR3 loop reads CASSSGAGGYTF. For the CDR3, the DNA is TGTGCCAGTAGTAGCGGGGCAGGGGGCTACACCTTC. The chain couples TRBV19 to TRBJ1-2, with D perhaps TRBD1 (5 bases). CDR1 is LNHDA, CDR2 SQIVND, per germline (reference sequence). V lost 4 bases, J lost 8 bases, and 11 bases lay in between. The CDR3 sequence is 12 residues long.

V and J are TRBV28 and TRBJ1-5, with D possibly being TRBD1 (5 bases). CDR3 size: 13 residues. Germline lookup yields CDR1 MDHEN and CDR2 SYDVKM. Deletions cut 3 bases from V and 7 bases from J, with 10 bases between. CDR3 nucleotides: TGTGCCAGCAGTTTTAGGGGCGAGCAGCCCCAGCATTTT. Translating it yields CASSFRGEQPQHF. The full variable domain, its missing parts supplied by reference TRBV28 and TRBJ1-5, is DVKVTQSSRYLVKRTGEKVFLECVQDMDHENMFWYRQDPGLGLRLIYFSYDVKMKEKGDIPEGYSVSREKKERFSLILESASTNQTSMYLCASSFRGEQPQHFGDGTRLSIL.

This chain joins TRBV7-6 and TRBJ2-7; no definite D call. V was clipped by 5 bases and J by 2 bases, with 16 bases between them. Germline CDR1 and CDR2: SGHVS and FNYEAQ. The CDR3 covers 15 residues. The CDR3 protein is CASSPGPLSAYEQYF. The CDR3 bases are TGTGCCAGCAGCCCCGGACCCCTTTCCGCCTACGAGCAGTACTTC.